This section outlines one T cell receptor (beta chain) sequence together with its context. Its specificity is not known. This sample was taken from a study of T cell repertoires in ileal Crohn's disease. Study conclusions and caveats: Active smokers at surgery had more clonal expansions than non-smokers.

Sequencing was performed with immunoSEQ multiplex PCR; in TCRdb, only in-frame clones are kept and a portion is missing. The sample records 3,500 to 4,500 clones, less than 75% being singletons. The receptor was derived from an adult with Crohn's disease. The material sequenced was ileal tissue.

CDR3 sequence reads: CASSLKGQGWYEQFF. CDR3 DNA sequence: TGTGCCAGCAGCCTCAAGGGACAGGGCTGGTATGAGCAGTTCTTC. The chain employs TRBV27 and TRBJ2-1; TRBD1 aligns across 9 bases. V was pared by 6 bases and J by 8 bases, with 11 bases of the junction left unmatched. This CDR3 is 15 amino acids long. Germline CDR1 MNHEY, CDR2 SMNVEV (reference sequence).